This TCR beta chain was sequenced in a study of cytomegalovirus exposure and HLA in healthy donors. All donors participated as healthy donors of bone marrow. PCR used 60 Vbeta primers and 13 Jbeta primers. Produced via immunoSEQ multiplex PCR; TCRdb's table is partial and in-frame only. The sample has more than 150,000 clones; around 80% are singletons. With 1 base removed from V and 3 bases from J, the gap between germline ends came to 18 bases. The CDR3 has 17 amino acids. In germline, CDR1 is SGHVS, CDR2 FNYEAQ. The sequence came from a woman aged 25-40 years in good health and CMV-seronegative. The sample comprised PBMCs. V usage is TRBV7-6 and J usage is TRBJ1-2; D is possibly TRBD1 (5 bases). The CDR3 DNA sequence: TGTGCCAGCAGCTTAGAGCCCCGGGGAGGGACGGACTATGGCTACACCTTC. Translating it yields CASSLEPRGGTDYGYTF.